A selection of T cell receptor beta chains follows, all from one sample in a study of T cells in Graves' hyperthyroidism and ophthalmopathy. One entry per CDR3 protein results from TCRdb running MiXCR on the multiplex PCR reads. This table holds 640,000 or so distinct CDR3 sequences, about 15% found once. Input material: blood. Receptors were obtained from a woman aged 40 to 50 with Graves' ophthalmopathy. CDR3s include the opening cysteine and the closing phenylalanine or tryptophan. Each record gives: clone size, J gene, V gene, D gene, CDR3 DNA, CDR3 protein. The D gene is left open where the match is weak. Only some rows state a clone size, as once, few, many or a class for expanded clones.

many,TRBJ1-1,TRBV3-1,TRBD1,TGTGCCAGCAGTTTAGGACAGGGTGAAGCTTTCTTT,CASSLGQGEAFF
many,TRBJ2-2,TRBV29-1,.,TGCAGCGTTAACAGGGAGGAGAACACCGGGGAGCTGTTTTTT,CSVNREENTGELFF
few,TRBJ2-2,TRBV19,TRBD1,TGTGCCAGTAGCGACAGGGGGTTGAGGGAGCTGTTTTTT,CASSDRGLRELFF
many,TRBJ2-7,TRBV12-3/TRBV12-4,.,TGTGCCAGCAACCTGGACGGTGCTGCCTACGAGCAGTACTTC,CASNLDGAAYEQYF
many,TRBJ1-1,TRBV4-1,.,TGCGCCAGCAGCCAAGTCAGACCGGGACACTCGAACACTGAAGCTTTCTTT,CASSQVRPGHSNTEAFF
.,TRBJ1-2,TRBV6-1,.,TGTGCCAGCTCTAAGAGGGGGGGTTCCTATGGCTACACCTTC,CASSKRGGSYGYTF
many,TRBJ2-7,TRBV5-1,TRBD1,TGTGCCAGCAGTAACGGACAGGGCTACGAGCAGTACTTC,CASSNGQGYEQYF
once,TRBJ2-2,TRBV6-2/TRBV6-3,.,TGTGCCAGCAGTTACTCTCGGAGAGCCGGGGAGCTGTTTTTT,CASSYSRRAGELFF
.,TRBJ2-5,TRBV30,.,TGTGCCTGGAGCGCAGGGGACTGGGGGCAAGAGACCCAGTACTTC,CAWSAGDWGQETQYF
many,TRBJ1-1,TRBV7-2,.,TGTGCCAGCAGCTTACATGACAGACTGAACACTGAAGCTTTCTTT,CASSLHDRLNTEAFF
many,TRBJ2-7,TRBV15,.,TGTGCCACCAGCGGGACGGAGTCCTACGAGCAGTACTTC,CATSGTESYEQYF
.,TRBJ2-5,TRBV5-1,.,TGCGCCAGCAGCTTTATGTACCAAGAGACCCAGTACTTC,CASSFMYQETQYF
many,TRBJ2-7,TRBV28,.,TGTGCCAGCAGCCCTGCCGGGCTTTCTAACTACGAGCAGTACTTC,CASSPAGLSNYEQYF
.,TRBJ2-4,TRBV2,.,TGTGCCGCGGGGTTAAAAAACATTCAGTACTTC,CAAGLKNIQYF
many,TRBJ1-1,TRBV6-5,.,TGTGCCAGCAGTTACGGCCAATTCACTGAAGCTTTCTTT,CASSYGQFTEAFF
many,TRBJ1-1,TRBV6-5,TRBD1,TGTGCCAGCAGTTACAACAGGGGAATCGCTGAAGCTTTCTTT,CASSYNRGIAEAFF
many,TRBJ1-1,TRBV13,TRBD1,TGTGCCAGCAGCTATACAGGGGGATTCATGAACACTGAAGCTTTCTTT,CASSYTGGFMNTEAFF
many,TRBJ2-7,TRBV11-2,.,TGTGCCAGCAGCTTAGGGGATTCCTACGAGCAGTACTTC,CASSLGDSYEQYF
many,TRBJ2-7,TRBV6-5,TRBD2,TGTGCCAGCAGTTACGGCGGACTAGCTACCTACGAGCAGTACTTC,CASSYGGLATYEQYF
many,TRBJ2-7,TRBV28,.,TGTGCCAGCAGCGACGGACTGCATTACGAGCAGTACTTC,CASSDGLHYEQYF
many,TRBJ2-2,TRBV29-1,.,TGCAGCGTTGCTGAGCATGCCGCGAACACCGGGGAGCTGTTTTTT,CSVAEHAANTGELFF
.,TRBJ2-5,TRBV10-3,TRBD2,TGTGCCATCAGGCTAGCGGGGAAAGAGACCCAGTACTTC,CAIRLAGKETQYF
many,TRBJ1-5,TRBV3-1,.,TGTGCCAGCAGCCAAGGGGATTATCAGCCCCAGCATTTT,CASSQGDYQPQHF
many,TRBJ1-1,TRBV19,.,TGTGCCAGTAGTATTGGCGGAGAAGCTTTCTTT,CASSIGGEAFF
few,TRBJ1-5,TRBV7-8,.,TGTGCCAGCAGCTACCGGACGGGAAGCAATCAGCCCCAGCATTTT,CASSYRTGSNQPQHF
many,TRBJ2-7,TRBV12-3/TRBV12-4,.,TGTGCCAGCAGTTTCTCGGGACCGATCTACGAGCAGTACTTC,CASSFSGPIYEQYF
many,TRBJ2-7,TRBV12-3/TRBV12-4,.,TGTGCCAGCAGTTTAGAACACTCCTCCTACGAGCAGTACTTC,CASSLEHSSYEQYF
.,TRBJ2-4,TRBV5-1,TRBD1,TGCGCCAGCAGCTTGTCGCGGACAGGGGCCGGCTCGGCCTTAGCCAAAAACATTCAGTACTTC,CASSLSRTGAGSALAKNIQYF
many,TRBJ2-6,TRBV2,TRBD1,TGTGCCAGCAGCGGACAGGGGGCATTAAGAGGGGCCAACGTCCTGACTTTC,CASSGQGALRGANVLTF
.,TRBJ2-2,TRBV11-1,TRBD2,TGTGCCACCAGGACTAGCGGGTTGGCCGGGGAGCTGTTTTTT,CATRTSGLAGELFF
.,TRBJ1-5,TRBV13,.,TGTGCCAGCAGCCGAGGAGGGTCTCCAGGTCAGCCCCAGCATTTT,CASSRGGSPGQPQHF
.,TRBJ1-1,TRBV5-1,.,TGCGCCAGCAGACGTCGAGCGGACACTGAAGCTTTCTTT,CASRRRADTEAFF
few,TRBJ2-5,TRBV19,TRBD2,TGTGCCAGCAGCCCTAATAGCGGGAAAAAGACCCAGTACTTC,CASSPNSGKKTQYF
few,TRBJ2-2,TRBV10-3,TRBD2,TGTGCCATCCGGTCGACCCGAACTAGCGGGAAGAACACCGGGGAGCTGTTTTTT,CAIRSTRTSGKNTGELFF
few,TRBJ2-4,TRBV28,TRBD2,TGTGCCAGCAGTCTGGGACTAGGCGGGGGGCTAGCCAAAAACATTCAGTACTTC,CASSLGLGGGLAKNIQYF
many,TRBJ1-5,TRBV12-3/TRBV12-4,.,TGTGCCAGCACTTCACCCCCTTGGAGGGGGAAGGTTGGCAATCAGCCCCAGCATTTT,CASTSPPWRGKVGNQPQHF
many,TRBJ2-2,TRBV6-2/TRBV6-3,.,TGTGCCAGCAGCCCAGTGGCCGGGGAGCTGTTTTTT,CASSPVAGELFF
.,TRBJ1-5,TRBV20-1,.,TGCAGTGCTAGAGCCAAAAATCAGCCCCAGCATTTT,CSARAKNQPQHF
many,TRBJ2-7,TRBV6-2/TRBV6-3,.,TGTGCCAGCAGTTACATGAATTTGGACGAGCAGTACTTC,CASSYMNLDEQYF
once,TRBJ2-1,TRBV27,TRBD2,TGTGCCAGCAGTCGTCCCGGGACTACCAACAATGAGCAGTTCTTC,CASSRPGTTNNEQFF
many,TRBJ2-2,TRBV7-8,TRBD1,TGTGCCAGCAGCTTGGGGACAGGGGGAAGGAACACCGGGGAGCTGTTTTTT,CASSLGTGGRNTGELFF
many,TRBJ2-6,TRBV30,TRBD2,TGTGCCTGCCTGGGACTAGCGGGTTTCTCTGGGGCCAACGTCCTGACTTTC,CACLGLAGFSGANVLTF
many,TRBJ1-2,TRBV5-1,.,TGCGCCAGCAGCTTGAACGGGACCCCCGATCGTGCCTATGGCTACACCTTC,CASSLNGTPDRAYGYTF
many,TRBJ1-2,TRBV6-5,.,TGTGCCAGCAGCTCACGAGTCGGCTACACCTTC,CASSSRVGYTF
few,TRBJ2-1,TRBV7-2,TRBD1,TGTGCCAGCATAAGCAGGGGGACAGGGAGGTTTAGCTCCTACAATGAGCAGTTCTTC,CASISRGTGRFSSYNEQFF
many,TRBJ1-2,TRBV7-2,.,TGTGCCAGCAGCTTGGCGGTCCCAAACTATGGCTACACCTTC,CASSLAVPNYGYTF